The 12 T cell receptor beta chains presented below share a single source sample, sequenced in a study of beta chain features in type 1 diabetes. Isolated RNA was reverse transcribed in full, so expressed TCRB transcripts were sequenced. Profiled with immunoSEQ multiplex PCR; TCRdb holds only in-frame clones, not every one. This sample has hundreds of thousands of clones, with over 9.5% found just once. The sequenced material came from naive CD4+ T cells from blood. These receptors originate from a woman under 30 in good health.

The chain recombines TRBV2 with TRBJ2-1, with 8 nucleotides matching TRBD2. The V gene end was trimmed by 3 bases and the J gene end by 2 bases; junction bases not matched to a gene: 6. This CDR3 has 16 amino acids. Germline CDR1 reads SNHLY; CDR2 reads FYNNEI. The DNA of the CDR3 is TGTGCCAGCAGTGAGGGAGCGGGGGCGACCTACAATGAGCAGTTCTTC. Protein product: CASSEGAGATYNEQFF. The variable domain in full, completed from reference TRBV2 and TRBJ2-1, reads EPEVTQTPSHQVTQMGQEVILRCVPISNHLYFYWYRQILGQKVEFLVSFYNNEISEKSEIFDDQFSVERPDGSNFTLKIRSTKLEDSAMYFCASSEGAGATYNEQFFGPGTRLTVL.

This clone was observed a few times. The chain joins TRBV5-1 to TRBJ1-5, with 7 nucleotides matching TRBD1. The V gene end was trimmed by 4 bases and the J gene end by 0 bases; junction bases not matched to a gene: 7. There are 16 residues in the CDR3. Germline V gene lookup returns CDR1 SGHRS and CDR2 YFSETQ. DNA of the CDR3: TGCGCCAGCAGCCCCGGACAGGCTGATAGCAATCAGCCCCAGCATTTT. It encodes CASSPGQADSNQPQHF.

V usage is TRBV19 and J usage is TRBJ2-7, with 9 bases that match TRBD1. CDR1 and CDR2 from the germline V gene are LNHDA and SQIVND (reference sequence). The CDR3 totals 14 residues. Losses at the gene ends were 3 bases for V and 4 bases for J; bases not matched to a gene: 4. The DNA of the CDR3 is TGTGCCAGTAGTATGGTACAGGGGGCTTACGAGCAGTACTTC. Translation gives CASSMVQGAYEQYF. Full variable domain (outside the CDR3, taken from reference TRBV19 and TRBJ2-7): DGGITQSPKYLFRKEGQNVTLSCEQNLNHDAMYWYRQDPGQGLRLIYYSQIVNDFQKGDIAEGYSVSREKKESFPLTVTSAQKNPTAFYLCASSMVQGAYEQYFGPGTRLTVT.

The sample holds a few counts of this clone. The gene calls are TRBV6-1 and TRBJ2-7; perhaps TRBD1 as D (6 bases). Germline CDR1 reads MNHNS; CDR2 reads SASEGT. V was cut by 9 bases and J by 6 bases, with 18 bases left in between. The CDR3 is 13 amino acids. CDR3 protein: CARAVFRGFEQYF. CDR3 DNA: TGTGCCAGGGCAGTCTTCAGGGGATTCGAGCAGTACTTC.

This clone was detected a few times. The chain couples TRBV7-9 to TRBJ1-6; D unresolved. The CDR3 extends over 12 amino acids. Trimming left V 6 bases short and J 11 bases short, with 11 bases between. Germline CDR1 and CDR2: SEHNR and FQNEAQ (reference sequence). Here the CDR3 reads CASSPDSAPLHF. The DNA of the CDR3 is TGTGCCAGCAGTCCAGACTCGGCACCCCTCCACTTT.

There are a few counts of this clone. The rearrangement links TRBV7-8 to TRBJ2-7; TRBD1 agrees at 8 bases. CDR1 is SGHVS and CDR2 is FQNEAQ in the germline V gene. This CDR3 spans 17 amino acids. Trimming cost V 2 bases and J 0 bases; bases outside gene matches: 9. CDR3 sequence reads: CASSLKAGGENSYEQYF. The CDR3 region has the DNA TGTGCCAGCAGCTTAAAGGCAGGGGGCGAAAACTCCTACGAGCAGTACTTC.

The chain recombines TRBV5-6 with TRBJ2-3, with 7 bases aligning to TRBD1. V lost 4 bases, J lost 1 base, and 9 bases stayed unmatched. Germline loops: CDR1 SGHDT, CDR2 YYEEEE. The CDR3 is 16 amino acids. As DNA, the CDR3 is TGTGCCAGCAGCATGGAACAGGGGATCGGCACAGATACGCAGTATTTT. Encoded protein: CASSMEQGIGTDTQYF.

With respect to this clone: Other DNA sequences of this sample code for an identical CDR3. The chain links TRBV30 to TRBJ1-1; D unclear. Germline CDR1 is GTSNPN and CDR2 is SVGIG (reference sequence). This CDR3 region has 12 residues. Trimming stripped 0 bases from V and 4 bases from J, with 6 bases between. Here the CDR3 reads CAWSVRGTEAFF. CDR3 nucleotide sequence: TGTGCCTGGAGTGTACGGGGCACTGAAGCTTTCTTT.

J is TRBJ1-2 and V is TRBV25-1; D might be TRBD1 (6 bases). The V and J ends lost 3 bases and 5 bases respectively, with 16 bases between them. The germline V gene encodes CDR1 MGHDK and CDR2 SYGVNS. CDR3 length equals 15 residues. The CDR3, as DNA: TGTGCCAGCAGTGAGAAAGGGGGACCAGGGTATGGCTACACCTTC. This encodes CASSEKGGPGYGYTF.

This clone was observed a handful of times. CDR3 in amino acids: CASSSGLAGEETQYF. CDR3 sequence (DNA): TGTGCCAGCAGCTCGGGACTAGCGGGAGAAGAGACCCAGTACTTC. The rearrangement uses TRBV7-9 and TRBJ2-5, with 14 bases identical to TRBD2. V lost 4 bases to trimming and J lost 3 bases; unmatched junction nucleotides: 1. Germline V gene sequence: CDR1 SEHNR, CDR2 FQNEAQ (reference sequence). The CDR3 loop spans 15 amino acids.

This clone has just a few counts. This chain connects TRBV6-6 to TRBJ1-2, with D perhaps TRBD1 (6 bases). CDR3 size: 15 residues. The germline V gene has CDR1 MNHNY and CDR2 SVGAGI (reference sequence). Between the trimmed V and J ends, which lost 5 bases and 2 bases, there was a span of 15 bases. The DNA of the CDR3 is TGTGCCAGCAGTCCCGCTCGAGGACAGAACTATGGCTACACCTTC. Its protein product is CASSPARGQNYGYTF.

The chain joins TRBV5-4 to TRBJ2-5, with a possible D match to TRBD2 (5 bases). CDR1 is SGHNT and CDR2 is YYREEE in the germline V gene (reference sequence). V lost 4 bases and J 5 bases, leaving 21 bases between the germline ends. The CDR3 consists of 16 residues. CDR3 nucleotide sequence: TGTGCCAGCAGCCCCGGAGCGGCTCCGGCGGTGGAGACCCAGTACTTC. Amino acid sequence: CASSPGAAPAVETQYF.